This TCR beta chain was sequenced in a study of T cells in Graves' hyperthyroidism and ophthalmopathy. V lost 3 bases and J lost 6; bases outside the gene matches: 5. Germline V gene data show CDR1 as SGHVS and CDR2 as FNYEAQ. This CDR3 has 13 amino acids. Using RNA transcripts as the source, TCR beta CDR3 regions were amplified. In the first-round RT-PCR of the TCR CDR3, the HTBI primer set was used. MiXCR, run by TCRdb on the multiplex PCR reads, gives a single entry per CDR3 protein. The profile shows roughly 800,000 distinct CDR3 sequences, roughly 40% of them singletons. The V and J genes are TRBV7-6 and TRBJ2-7, with 7 bases aligning to TRBD1. The sequence came from a man aged 18 to 30 with Graves' hyperthyroidism. Sequencing input: blood. The CDR3 region is CASSFPGQSEQYF. The CDR3 DNA sequence: TGTGCCAGCAGCTTTCCGGGACAGTCCGAGCAGTACTTC.